Shown below are 29 T cell receptor beta chains from a single sample sequenced in a study of blood T cell repertoires in COVID-19. Here immunoSEQ multiplex PCR was the method, and the copy in TCRdb shows in-frame clones only, minus some. The sample consists of about 98,000 clones, 75% to 95% of them appearing once. The material sequenced was peripheral blood. The source of these receptors is a man aged 18 to 35 with acute or convalescent COVID-19.

V is TRBV18 and J is TRBJ2-2; perhaps TRBD2 as D (6 bases). From germline, CDR1 is KGHSH and CDR2 LQKENI. This CDR3 has 17 amino acids. V shed 4 bases and J shed 0 bases, with 15 bases lying between them. This CDR3 is CASSLRLGGTNTGELFF. In DNA form, the CDR3 reads TGTGCCAGCTCACTCCGTCTGGGGGGTACGAACACCGGGGAGCTGTTTTTT.

The CDR3 bases are TGTGCCAGCAGCCATGGACTAGCATTCTACGAGCAGTACTTC. It translates to CASSHGLAFYEQYF. This rearrangement joins TRBV27 to TRBJ2-7, with 8 bases matching TRBD2. This CDR3 has 14 residues. Trimming at V came to 6 bases and at J to 3 bases, leaving 7 bases not matched to a gene. Germline V lookup: CDR1 MNHEY, CDR2 SMNVEV (reference sequence).

The chain couples TRBV6-5 to TRBJ1-3, with a weak D call TRBD1 (5 bases). Per germline, CDR1 MNHEY and CDR2 SVGAGI. Between the trimmed V and J ends, which lost 4 bases and 4 bases, there was a span of 17 bases. There are 16 residues in the CDR3. The CDR3 nucleotides are TGTGCCAGCAGTTCGGGACTTGAGGGGCCAGGAAACACCATATATTTT. This sequence encodes CASSSGLEGPGNTIYF.

The chain recombines TRBV12-3 or TRBV12-4 with TRBJ1-1; the D gene is possibly TRBD1 (6 bases). Trimming left V 6 bases short and J 4 bases short, with 12 bases between. There are 13 residues in the CDR3. The CDR3 sequence is CASSLGQFTEAFF. The CDR3 DNA reads as TGTGCCAGCAGCCTCGGACAGTTCACTGAAGCTTTCTTT.

The chain is built from TRBV7-9 and TRBJ2-7, with 7 bases that match TRBD1. CDR1 and CDR2 from the germline V gene are SEHNR and FQNEAQ (reference sequence). The CDR3 extends over 15 amino acids. V gave up 0 bases and J gave up 4 bases; unmatched junction bases: 6. CDR3 sequence reads: CASSLARDSKYEQYF. The CDR3 DNA is TGTGCCAGCAGCTTAGCTCGGGACAGCAAGTACGAGCAGTACTTC.

There are a few counts of this clone. The rearrangement links TRBV19 to TRBJ1-5, with 11 bases aligning to TRBD1. The CDR3 runs 18 residues. V shed 7 bases, J shed 1 base, and the junction held 12 bases outside the gene matches. Per germline, CDR1 LNHDA and CDR2 SQIVND (reference sequence). The chain's CDR3 is CASTSGTGGIISNQPQHF. The CDR3 bases are TGTGCCAGTACCTCCGGGACAGGGGGTATCATCAGCAATCAGCCCCAGCATTTT. The complete variable domain, with remaining parts taken from reference TRBV19 and TRBJ1-5, reads DGGITQSPKYLFRKEGQNVTLSCEQNLNHDAMYWYRQDPGQGLRLIYYSQIVNDFQKGDIAEGYSVSREKKESFPLTVTSAQKNPTAFYLCASTSGTGGIISNQPQHFGDGTRLSIL.

The chain carries TRBV28 and TRBJ2-4; a possible D gene is TRBD2 (6 bases). V was clipped by 2 bases and J by 5 bases, with 22 bases between them. Per germline, CDR1 MDHEN and CDR2 SYDVKM. This CDR3 contains 18 residues. The CDR3 coding sequence is TGTGCCAGCAGTTTAAGTCCGGGACTTATATTTCGCCAAAACATTCAGTACTTC. Translation gives CASSLSPGLIFRQNIQYF.

The rearrangement links TRBV5-6 to TRBJ1-2; TRBD1 matches at 7 bases. The CDR3 length is 17 residues. Per germline, CDR1 SGHDT and CDR2 YYEEEE. V shed 1 base and J 6 bases; nucleotides not matched to a gene: 15. The CDR3 protein is CASSLRTGTVSHNGYTF. CDR3 DNA sequence: TGTGCCAGCAGCTTGAGAACTGGGACAGTAAGTCACAATGGCTACACCTTC.

The gene calls are TRBV6-2 or TRBV6-3 and TRBJ1-2; tentatively, D is TRBD1 (6 bases). Trimming took off 6 bases at V and 2 bases at J, with 10 bases between the two ends. The CDR3 runs 13 residues. The germline gives CDR1 MNHEY, CDR2 SVGEGT. For the CDR3, the DNA is TGTGCCAGCAGCACCGACAGGAACTATGGCTACACCTTC. Protein sequence: CASSTDRNYGYTF.

The J gene is TRBJ1-6, the V gene TRBV27; D is unclear. Trimming stripped 2 bases from V and 5 bases from J, with 13 bases between. CDR3 length: 16 residues. Per germline, CDR1 MNHEY and CDR2 SMNVEV (reference sequence). CDR3 bases: TGTGCCAGCAGTTTACGCCAAGGGAGGAATAATTCACCCCTCCACTTT. Protein product: CASSLRQGRNNSPLHF.

The J gene is TRBJ2-3, the V gene TRBV5-4; TRBD2 matches at 13 bases. This CDR3 spans 18 amino acids. Losses at the gene ends were 1 base for V and 0 bases for J; bases not matched to a gene: 5. CDR1 and CDR2 (germline): SGHNT, YYREEE (reference sequence). The CDR3 loop is CASSLLTSGGSSTDTQYF. The CDR3 coding sequence is TGTGCCAGCAGCTTGCTGACTAGCGGGGGGTCAAGCACAGATACGCAGTATTTT.

V and J are TRBV2 and TRBJ1-2; possible D gene TRBD1, 5 bases. Per germline, CDR1 SNHLY and CDR2 FYNNEI. This CDR3 is 14 amino acids long. Trimming shortened V by 8 bases and J by 5 bases, and 18 bases separated the two germline ends. CDR3 residues: CASGDVAGGYGYTF. CDR3 DNA sequence: TGTGCCAGCGGGGACGTTGCGGGGGGATATGGCTACACCTTC. The entire variable domain, with the rest obtained from reference TRBV2 and TRBJ1-2, is as follows: EPEVTQTPSHQVTQMGQEVILRCVPISNHLYFYWYRQILGQKVEFLVSFYNNEISEKSEIFDDQFSVERPDGSNFTLKIRSTKLEDSAMYFCASGDVAGGYGYTFGSGTRLTVV.

This clone was recorded once. V gene TRBV9 combines with J gene TRBJ2-1; 11 bases agree with TRBD2. The CDR3 totals 15 residues. Per germline, CDR1 SGDLS and CDR2 YYNGEE. V was clipped by 1 base and J by 8 bases; unmatched bases: 5. Here the CDR3 reads CASSVISGRGHEQFF. The DNA of the CDR3 is TGTGCCAGCAGCGTAATTAGCGGGAGGGGTCATGAGCAGTTCTTC.

The V call is TRBV11-2, the J call TRBJ1-5; D not certain. The CDR3 has 14 residues. Per germline, CDR1 SGHAT and CDR2 FQNNGV. V lost 8 bases and J lost 1, with 12 bases in between. This chain's CDR3 is CASWPTGSNQPQHF. The CDR3 DNA is TGTGCCAGCTGGCCGACGGGAAGCAATCAGCCCCAGCATTTT.

CDR3 protein: CATSRTAYSNQPQHF. The CDR3 coding sequence is TGTGCCACCAGCAGGACAGCGTATAGCAATCAGCCCCAGCATTTT. This chain connects TRBV15 to TRBJ1-5; perhaps TRBD1 as D (5 bases). The CDR3 extends over 15 amino acids. Trimming stripped 3 bases from V and 0 bases from J, with 9 bases between. The germline V gene encodes CDR1 LNHNV and CDR2 YYDKDF (reference sequence).

The rearrangement links TRBV19 to TRBJ1-1; TRBD1 matches 7 bases. Germline V gene data show CDR1 as LNHDA and CDR2 as SQIVND (reference sequence). The CDR3 covers 12 residues. J lost 9 bases, V lost 7 bases, and 8 bases had no gene match. The CDR3 DNA is TGTGCCAGTATCACTAACAGGGGAAAAGCTTTCTTT. It yields the protein CASITNRGKAFF.

The rearrangement uses TRBV19 and TRBJ1-6; D remains ambiguous. Trimming left V 0 bases short and J 8 bases short, with 5 bases between. The CDR3 has 13 residues. The V gene's germline CDR1 is LNHDA and CDR2 SQIVND (reference sequence). CDR3 amino acids: CASSIDQDSPLHF. The CDR3 DNA reads TGTGCCAGTAGTATAGATCAGGATTCACCCCTCCACTTT.

The chain links TRBV27 to TRBJ1-6; D is perhaps TRBD1 (5 bases). CDR1 and CDR2 from the germline V gene are MNHEY and SMNVEV (reference sequence). The CDR3 runs 15 residues. Trimming left V 3 bases short and J 8 bases short, with 14 bases between. The CDR3 reads CASSFSRAGDSPLHF. CDR3 DNA sequence: TGTGCCAGCAGTTTTTCACGGGCGGGGGATTCACCCCTCCACTTT.

The J gene is TRBJ2-5, the V gene TRBV7-7, with TRBD2 matching over 10 bases. Germline assignment: CDR1 SSHAT and CDR2 FNYEAQ (reference sequence). This CDR3 region has 15 residues. After removal of 6 bases from V and 3 bases from J, the junction contained 7 bases not matched to a gene. CDR3 sequence reads: CASSLLGLAEETQYF. CDR3 in DNA: TGTGCCAGCAGTTTACTAGGACTAGCGGAAGAGACCCAGTACTTC.

V is TRBV7-2 and J is TRBJ1-1, with a weak D call TRBD1 (5 bases). Between the trimmed V and J ends, which lost 3 bases and 3 bases, there was a span of 11 bases. This CDR3 is built from 14 residues. The germline gives CDR1 SGHTA, CDR2 FQGNSA. The CDR3 loop reads CASSLGQGDTEAFF. The CDR3 coding sequence is TGTGCCAGCAGCTTGGGGCAGGGTGACACTGAAGCTTTCTTT.

V usage is TRBV7-6 and J usage is TRBJ1-1; unclear D gene. Trimming shortened V by 5 bases and J by 1 base, and 8 bases separated the two germline ends. This CDR3 is built from 13 residues. The germline CDR1 and CDR2 sequences are SGHVS and FNYEAQ. The CDR3 is CASSLRGNTEAFF. CDR3 nucleotide sequence: TGTGCCAGCAGCCTCAGAGGGAACACTGAAGCTTTCTTT.

The V call is TRBV19, the J call TRBJ1-2; 7 bases agree with TRBD1. Trimming cost V 6 bases and J 4 bases; bases outside gene matches: 5. Germline-derived CDR1 and CDR2 are LNHDA and SQIVND (reference sequence). The CDR3 is made up of 13 amino acids. The CDR3 sequence: CASSLGQRYGYTF. CDR3 sequence (DNA): TGTGCCAGTAGCTTGGGACAGCGCTATGGCTACACCTTC.

The chain carries TRBV5-1 and TRBJ2-2; D remains ambiguous. CDR1 is SGHRS and CDR2 is YFSETQ in the germline V gene. The ends were cut back, 0 bases at V and 2 bases at J, with 11 bases in the middle. The CDR3 runs to 16 residues. This chain's CDR3 is CASSLVVGPNTGELFF. The DNA of the CDR3 is TGCGCCAGCAGCTTGGTCGTCGGTCCTAACACCGGGGAGCTGTTTTTT.

The V and J genes are TRBV15 and TRBJ2-3; no firm D call. The CDR3 extends over 13 amino acids. V lost 5 bases to trimming and J lost 1 base, with 7 bases between them. CDR1 LNHNV and CDR2 YYDKDF come from the germline V gene (reference sequence). CDR3 residues: CATSLSGTDTQYF. CDR3 DNA sequence: TGTGCCACCAGCCTCTCAGGCACAGATACGCAGTATTTT.

This chain connects TRBV9 to TRBJ2-2, with D uncertain. Between the trimmed V and J ends, which lost 0 bases and 2 bases, there was a span of 5 bases. This CDR3 is built from 14 residues. Germline V gives CDR1 SGDLS, CDR2 YYNGEE. The CDR3 here is CASSVASNTGELFF. DNA of the CDR3: TGTGCCAGCAGCGTAGCTTCCAACACCGGGGAGCTGTTTTTT.

This chain connects TRBV2 to TRBJ2-7; perhaps TRBD1 as D (5 bases). In germline, CDR1 is SNHLY, CDR2 FYNNEI. The ends were cut back, 3 bases at V and 7 bases at J, with 22 bases in the middle. The length of the CDR3 is 16 residues. The DNA of the CDR3 is TGTGCCAGCAGTGATTATAGACAGACCCTAGAGAGGGAGCAGTACTTC. Its translation: CASSDYRQTLEREQYF.

V usage is TRBV18 and J usage is TRBJ1-1, with 7 bases aligning to TRBD1. CDR3 length: 18 amino acids. The J segment lost 3 bases and the V segment lost 3 bases, leaving 16 bases of the junction unmatched. Germline CDR1 is KGHSH and CDR2 is LQKENI. The CDR3 region is CASSPFVQGTPADTEAFF. CDR3 nucleotides: TGTGCCAGCTCACCTTTCGTACAGGGGACCCCGGCGGACACTGAAGCTTTCTTT.

This chain joins TRBV5-4 and TRBJ2-7; no clear D. V lost 0 bases and J lost 0, with 4 bases in between. Germline lookup yields CDR1 SGHNT and CDR2 YYREEE (reference sequence). The length of the CDR3 is 13 residues. CDR3 nucleotides: TGTGCCAGCAGCTTGGCCATCTCCTACGAGCAGTACTTC. Translated, it gives CASSLAISYEQYF.

The chain links TRBV7-2 to TRBJ1-1; 7 bases agree with TRBD1. The germline gives CDR1 SGHTA, CDR2 FQGNSA. CDR3 length: 13 residues. Trimming cost V 4 bases and J 8 bases; bases outside gene matches: 7. DNA for the CDR3: TGTGCCAGCAGCTCCGGGACAGCCTCAGAAGCTTTCTTT. The encoded protein is CASSSGTASEAFF.